These T cell receptor beta chains were read from a single sample in a study of blood T cell repertoires in COVID-19. TCRdb's copy holds only in-frame clones and misses some; the assay was immunoSEQ multiplex PCR. The data hold roughly 120,000 clones, with roughly 82% observed a single time. The specimen was peripheral blood. All receptors derive from a human donor in a cohort sampled during active COVID-19. Both conserved end residues are part of each CDR3. The order of the fields is V gene, D gene, CDR3 length, clone size, J gene, CDR3 DNA, CDR3 protein. D genes are given only for firm matches. Part of the rows lack a size; the others show once, few, many or a class for expanded clones.

>TRBV27|TRBD1|16|few|TRBJ2-7
TGTGCCAGCAGGGCCCGGGACAGGGGTCTGTCCTACGAGCAGTACTTC
CASRARDRGLSYEQYF
>TRBV5-6|-|12|-|TRBJ1-2
TGTGCCAGCAGCTTGACAGCAAATGGCTACACCTTC
CASSLTANGYTF
>TRBV5-6|TRBD1|15|-|TRBJ2-3
TGTGCCAGCAGCTTGAAGGGACAGGGACCAGATACGCAGTATTTT
CASSLKGQGPDTQYF
>TRBV9|TRBD1|17|-|TRBJ1-1
TGTGCCAGCACCCCTTTGGGGACAGGGAACATGAACACTGAAGCTTTCTTT
CASTPLGTGNMNTEAFF
>TRBV18|TRBD1|18|-|TRBJ1-1
TGTGCCAGCTCACTCAATTTCGGGACAGGTTTCATGAACACTGAAGCTTTCTTT
CASSLNFGTGFMNTEAFF
>TRBV5-1|-|15|once|TRBJ1-6
TGCGCCAGCAGCCGGGCCGGGGATCGTAATTCACCCCTCCACTTT
CASSRAGDRNSPLHF
>TRBV18|-|14|-|TRBJ2-5
TGTGCCAGCTCACCCGGGGTTTGGGAAGAGACCCAGTACTTC
CASSPGVWEETQYF
>TRBV4-3|-|15|few|TRBJ1-2
TGCGCCAGCAGCCAAGAGGCAGCGGGGAACTATGGCTACACCTTC
CASSQEAAGNYGYTF
>TRBV5-4|-|14|-|TRBJ2-3
TGTGCCGCCAGCTCAAGGGGGGGCGTAGATACGCAGTATTTT
CAASSRGGVDTQYF
>TRBV5-4|-|18|-|TRBJ1-6
TGTGCCAGCAGCTTCGGCCAAAGTTGGAGCTCCTATAATTCACCCCTCCACTTT
CASSFGQSWSSYNSPLHF
>TRBV4-3|TRBD2|15|-|TRBJ2-3
TGCGCCAGCAGCCGGACACGGGGGGAAGAAGATACGCAGTATTTT
CASSRTRGEEDTQYF
>TRBV4-1|-|14|-|TRBJ2-7
TGCGCCAGCAGCCAAGATGCCGTACCGAGGGAGCAGTACTTC
CASSQDAVPREQYF
>TRBV19|-|16|-|TRBJ1-6
TGTGCCAGTAGCCACAGACAAAGCTCCTATAATTCACCCCTCCACTTT
CASSHRQSSYNSPLHF
>TRBV6-5|-|15|-|TRBJ1-1
TGTGCCAGCAGTTACTCGTTCCGGGGAAGGACTGAAGCTTTCTTT
CASSYSFRGRTEAFF
>TRBV3-1/TRBV3-2|-|13|-|TRBJ2-5
TGTGCCAGCAGCCCCGGGAGCCAAGAGACCCAGTACTTC
CASSPGSQETQYF
>TRBV29-1|-|14|-|TRBJ2-3
TGCAGCGTTGAAGGGGGCGGAGCAGGAGATACGCAGTATTTT
CSVEGGGAGDTQYF
>TRBV5-6|-|12|once|TRBJ2-7
TGTGCCAGCAGCGTGAACTCGGACGAGCAGTACTTC
CASSVNSDEQYF
>TRBV25-1|TRBD1|14|-|TRBJ1-1
TGTGCCAGCAGGGGGACAGGGAAGAACACTGAAGCTTTCTTT
CASRGTGKNTEAFF
>TRBV10-3|TRBD1|14|once|TRBJ1-6
TGTGCCATCAGCGGACAGGGGATTTCTTCACCCCTCCACTTT
CAISGQGISSPLHF
>TRBV6-1|-|15|-|TRBJ1-6
TGTGCCAGCAGTGAAAATGGGGGGACTAATTCACCCCTCCACTTT
CASSENGGTNSPLHF
>TRBV6-1|-|15|-|TRBJ1-2
TGTGCCAGCAGTGATCGTCGTCGGGGAAGCTATGGCTACACCTTC
CASSDRRRGSYGYTF
>TRBV6-5|-|15|few|TRBJ1-2
TGTGCCAGCAGTGACTCATTCCTACCTAACTATGGCTACACCTTC
CASSDSFLPNYGYTF
>TRBV7-2|-|12|-|TRBJ2-7
TGTGCCAGCAGTTGGGGGGGCGGCGAGCAGTACTTC
CASSWGGGEQYF
>TRBV2|TRBD1|14|-|TRBJ2-7
TGTGCCAGCAAAGTACTTGGGACAGGGGCCGAGCAGTACTTC
CASKVLGTGAEQYF
>TRBV6-2/TRBV6-3|-|15|few|TRBJ1-5
TGTGCCAGCAGTTACCCCGCCGGGGGCAATCAGCCCCAGCATTTT
CASSYPAGGNQPQHF
>TRBV6-2/TRBV6-3|TRBD1|15|-|TRBJ2-5
TGTGCCAGCAGTTACCTGGACAGGGGCCAAGAGACCCAGTACTTC
CASSYLDRGQETQYF
>TRBV19|-|13|-|TRBJ2-2
TGTGCCAGTAGTGGCGGGGGCCGGGGGGAGCTGTTTTTT
CASSGGGRGELFF